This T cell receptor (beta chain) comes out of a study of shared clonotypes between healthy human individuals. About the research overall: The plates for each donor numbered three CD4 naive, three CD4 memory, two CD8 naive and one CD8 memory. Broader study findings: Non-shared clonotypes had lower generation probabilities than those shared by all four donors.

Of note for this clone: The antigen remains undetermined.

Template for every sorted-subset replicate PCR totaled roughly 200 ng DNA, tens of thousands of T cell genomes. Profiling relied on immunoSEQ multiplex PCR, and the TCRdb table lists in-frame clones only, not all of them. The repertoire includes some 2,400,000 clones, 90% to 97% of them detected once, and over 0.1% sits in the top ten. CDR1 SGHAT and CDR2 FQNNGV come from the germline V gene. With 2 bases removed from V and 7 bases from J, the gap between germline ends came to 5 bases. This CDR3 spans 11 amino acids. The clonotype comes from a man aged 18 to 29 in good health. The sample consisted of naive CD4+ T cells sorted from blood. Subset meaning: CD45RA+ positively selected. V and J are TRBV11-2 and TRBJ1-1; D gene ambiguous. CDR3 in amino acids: CASSLRNEAFF. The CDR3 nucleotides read TGTGCCAGCAGCTTACGGAATGAAGCTTTCTTT.